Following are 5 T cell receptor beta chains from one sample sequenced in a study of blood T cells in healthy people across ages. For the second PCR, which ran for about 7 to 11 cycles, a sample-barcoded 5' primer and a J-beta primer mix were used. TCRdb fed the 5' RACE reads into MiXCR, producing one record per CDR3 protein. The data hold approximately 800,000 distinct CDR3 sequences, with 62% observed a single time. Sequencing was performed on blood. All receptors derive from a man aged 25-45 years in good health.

CDR3 coding DNA: TGTGCCAGCAGCTTCGGGTTCTATGGCTACACCTTC. It translates to CASSFGFYGYTF. V gene TRBV27 combines with J gene TRBJ1-2; D is unclear. Germline V gives CDR1 MNHEY, CDR2 SMNVEV (reference sequence). V dropped 6 bases and J dropped 4 bases, with 9 bases sitting between them. This CDR3 is 12 amino acids long.

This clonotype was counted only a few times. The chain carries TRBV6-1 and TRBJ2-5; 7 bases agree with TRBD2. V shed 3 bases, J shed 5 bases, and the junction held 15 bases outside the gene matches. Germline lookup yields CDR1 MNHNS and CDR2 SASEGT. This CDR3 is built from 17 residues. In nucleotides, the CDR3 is TGTGCCAGCAGTGATTTTGGGGGGGGACCTATTCGTGAGACCCAGTACTTC. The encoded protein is CASSDFGGGPIRETQYF.

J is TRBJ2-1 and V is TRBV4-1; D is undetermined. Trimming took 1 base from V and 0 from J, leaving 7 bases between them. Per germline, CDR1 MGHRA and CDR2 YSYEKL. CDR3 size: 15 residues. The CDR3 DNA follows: TGCGCCAGCAGCCAAGGTCAAATCTCCTACAATGAGCAGTTCTTC. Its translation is CASSQGQISYNEQFF.

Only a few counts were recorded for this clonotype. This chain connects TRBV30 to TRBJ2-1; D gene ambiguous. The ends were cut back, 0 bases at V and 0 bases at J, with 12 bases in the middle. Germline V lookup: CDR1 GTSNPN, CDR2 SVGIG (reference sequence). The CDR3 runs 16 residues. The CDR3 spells CAWSVHLGSSYNEQFF. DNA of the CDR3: TGTGCCTGGAGTGTACATCTAGGAAGCTCCTACAATGAGCAGTTCTTC.

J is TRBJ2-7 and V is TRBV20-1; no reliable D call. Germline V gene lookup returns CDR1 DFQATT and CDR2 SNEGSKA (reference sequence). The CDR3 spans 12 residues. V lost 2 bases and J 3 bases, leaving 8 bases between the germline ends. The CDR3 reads CSARQAYYEQYF. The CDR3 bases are TGCAGTGCTAGACAGGCCTACTACGAGCAGTACTTC.